The 20 T cell receptor beta chains presented below share a single source sample, sequenced in a study of blood T cells in healthy people across ages. Primed by a sample-barcoded 5' primer and a J-beta primer mix, a second PCR proceeded for about 6 to 12 cycles. TCRdb passed the 5' RACE reads through MiXCR, listing each CDR3 protein once. The sample lists about 1.8 million distinct CDR3 sequences; 40% to 55% were seen once. Sequences were obtained from blood. The receptors derive from a middle-aged woman in good health.

This clonotype was seen only a few times. This sequence joins TRBV29-1 and TRBJ1-2; TRBD1 agrees at 7 bases. This CDR3 has 13 residues. Germline trimming cut 6 bases from V and 3 bases from J; bases unmatched to any gene: 7. The germline V gene encodes CDR1 SQVTM and CDR2 ANQGSEA. CDR3 sequence (DNA): TGCAGCGTCGCCCGACAGGGTTACTATGGCTACACCTTC. Translation gives CSVARQGYYGYTF.

This clonotype occurred a few times. The genes are TRBV29-1 and TRBJ1-4; 8 bases fit TRBD1. Trimming removed 6 bases from V and 8 bases from J; junction bases left unmatched: 8. The CDR3 runs to 13 residues. Looked up from germline, CDR1 is SQVTM and CDR2 is ANQGSEA. The CDR3 sequence is CSVFGTGREKLFF. CDR3 in DNA: TGCAGCGTCTTTGGGACAGGAAGGGAAAAACTGTTTTTT.

This rearrangement joins TRBV5-1 to TRBJ2-4; D is perhaps TRBD1 (6 bases). The J call may be incorrect, as the DNA end agrees better with TRBJ2-7. This CDR3 has 14 residues. CDR1 and CDR2 from the germline V gene are SGHRS and YFSETQ. The chain's CDR3 is CASSPDRRWYEQYF. The CDR3 nucleotides read TGCGCCAGCAGCCCGGACAGACGGTGGTACGAGCAGTACTTC.

The genes are TRBV5-1 and TRBJ2-5; no clear D gene. V lost 2 bases to trimming and J lost 6 bases, with 8 bases between them. Germline CDR1 SGHRS, CDR2 YFSETQ. This CDR3 contains 12 residues. In DNA, the CDR3 is TGCGCCAGCAGCTTCCTAGGAAAGACCCAGTACTTC. Encoded protein: CASSFLGKTQYF.

The chain links TRBV10-3 to TRBJ2-5, with TRBD2 as a possible D gene (6 bases). V was cut by 4 bases and J by 4 bases, with 13 bases left in between. This CDR3 is built from 14 residues. Per germline, CDR1 ENHRY and CDR2 SYGVKD. CDR3 coding DNA: TGTGCCATCAGTGGCGGCTTCGGGGGAGAGACCCAGTACTTC. This sequence encodes CAISGGFGGETQYF.

This chain links TRBV12-3 or TRBV12-4 with TRBJ1-1; TRBD1 aligns across 8 bases. Germline trimming cut 7 bases from V and 0 bases from J; bases unmatched to any gene: 4. CDR3 length: 14 amino acids. CDR3 region: CASTAGGLNTEAFF. CDR3 sequence (DNA): TGTGCCAGCACCGCAGGGGGCCTGAACACTGAAGCTTTCTTT.

In this sample, this clonotype turned up once. This chain links TRBV20-1 with TRBJ2-7; 12 bases line up with TRBD2. This CDR3 has 15 amino acids. Germline-derived CDR1 and CDR2 are DFQATT and SNEGSKA (reference sequence). Trimming cost V 4 bases and J 3 bases; bases outside gene matches: 7. As DNA, the CDR3 is TGCAGTGCTACTTTCTGGACTAGCGGGGACTACGAGCAGTACTTC. This gives the protein CSATFWTSGDYEQYF.

This clonotype was counted a few times. The rearrangement links TRBV27 to TRBJ2-3, with D possibly being TRBD1 (6 bases). Trimming stripped 7 bases from V and 2 bases from J, with 10 bases between. CDR1 MNHEY and CDR2 SMNVEV come from the germline V gene (reference sequence). This CDR3 has 13 residues. The CDR3 DNA is TGTGCCAGCACTAACAGGGACACAGATACGCAGTATTTT. Its protein is CASTNRDTDTQYF.

The rearrangement joins TRBV7-3 to TRBJ2-1; D uncertain. From germline, CDR1 is SGHTA and CDR2 FQGTGA. The CDR3 consists of 14 residues. V gave up 0 bases and J gave up 5 bases, with 8 bases separating them. For the CDR3, the DNA is TGTGCCAGCAGCTTAACGGGCTTGAACAATGAGCAGTTCTTC. Residues: CASSLTGLNNEQFF.

This clonotype was picked up a small number of times. The chain couples TRBV21-1 to TRBJ2-7. TRBV21-1 is labeled a pseudogene. This CDR3 has 14 amino acids. The CDR3: CASSKRFYSYEQYF. The CDR3, as DNA: TGTGCCAGCAGCAAAAGGTTCTACTCCTACGAGCAGTACTTC.

About this clonotype itself: A read error may explain this, as a much larger clone is one base away. The chain joins TRBV7-2 to TRBJ2-3, with D unclear. Germline values: CDR1 SGHTA, CDR2 FQGNSA. The ends were cut back, 4 bases at V and 10 bases at J, with 12 bases in the middle. The CDR3 has 12 amino acids. As DNA, the CDR3 is TGTGCCAGCAGCTCAAGATTGGATGCGCAGTATTTT. It codes for CASSSRLDAQYF.

The chain links TRBV6-6 to TRBJ1-4, with 7 bases identical to TRBD1. CDR1 is MNHNY and CDR2 is SVGAGI in the germline V gene (reference sequence). J gave up 6 bases and V 3 bases, and 7 bases lay outside the gene matches. This CDR3 spans 15 amino acids. The CDR3 DNA is TGTGCCAGCAGTTATATACAGGGGTCTGATGAAAAACTGTTTTTT. Encoded protein: CASSYIQGSDEKLFF.

CDR3 sequence: CAGGQGTNYGYTF. The CDR3 DNA follows: TGTGCCGGCGGACAGGGGACTAACTATGGCTACACCTTC. The chain joins TRBV6-6 to TRBJ1-2; the match to TRBD1 covers 9 bases. The ends lost 11 bases at V and 0 bases at J; junction bases unmatched: 4. CDR1 and CDR2 from the germline V gene are MNHNY and SVGAGI (reference sequence). The CDR3 is 13 amino acids.

This clonotype occurred a few times. V usage is TRBV3-1 and J usage is TRBJ2-7, with TRBD2 as a possible D gene (6 bases). The germline CDR1 and CDR2 sequences are LGHDT and YNNKEL (reference sequence). V shed 5 bases and J shed 3 bases, with 14 bases lying between them. This CDR3 has 14 amino acids. The CDR3 is CASSSRLVRYEQYF. CDR3 DNA: TGTGCCAGCAGCTCTCGACTAGTTCGCTACGAGCAGTACTTC.

The chain joins TRBV20-1 to TRBJ2-1, with D unclear. This CDR3 region has 12 residues. From germline, CDR1 is DFQATT and CDR2 SNEGSKA (reference sequence). V lost 3 bases to trimming and J lost 5 bases, with 8 bases between them. The CDR3 DNA reads as TGCAGTGCTAGGCCGAACAACAATGAGCAGTTCTTC. Protein sequence: CSARPNNNEQFF.

The genes are TRBV12-3 or TRBV12-4 and TRBJ2-4; no definite D call. The germline V and J ends were trimmed by 6 bases and 9 bases, with 12 bases remaining between them. This CDR3 comprises 12 residues. CDR3 residues: CASSLAVGIQYF. The CDR3 bases are TGTGCCAGCAGCCTGGCTGTAGGCATTCAGTACTTC.

The chain uses TRBV7-2 and TRBJ2-1; D is undetermined. CDR3 length: 14 amino acids. Germline V gives CDR1 SGHTA, CDR2 FQGNSA. Trimming left V 0 bases short and J 6 bases short, with 9 bases between. Here the CDR3 DNA reads TGTGCCAGCAGCTTAGCGGGCCCGACCAATGAGCAGTTCTTC. Protein sequence: CASSLAGPTNEQFF. Full variable domain (outside the CDR3, taken from reference TRBV7-2 and TRBJ2-1): GAGVSQSPSNKVTEKGKDVELRCDPISGHTALYWYRQSLGQGLEFLIYFQGNSAPDKSGLPSDRFSAERTGGSVSTLTIQRTQQEDSAVYLCASSLAGPTNEQFFGPGTRLTVL.

The rearrangement links TRBV7-3 to TRBJ2-3; 7 nucleotides align to TRBD1. This CDR3 region has 15 residues. Germline CDR1 SGHTA, CDR2 FQGTGA. The V gene end was trimmed by 5 bases and the J gene end by 2 bases; junction bases not matched to a gene: 7. CDR3 in amino acids: CASSHIGTATDTQYF. CDR3 DNA sequence: TGTGCCAGCAGCCACATCGGGACAGCCACAGATACGCAGTATTTT.

The chain is built from TRBV7-8 and TRBJ2-7; D is undetermined. V gave up 1 base and J gave up 9 bases, with 16 bases separating them. From germline, CDR1 is SGHVS and CDR2 FQNEAQ. The CDR3 has 14 residues. CDR3 DNA sequence: TGTGCCAGCAGCTTAGGGGAACGGCAATCGTCGCAGTACTTC. It yields the protein CASSLGERQSSQYF.

This chain uses TRBV9 with TRBJ2-1; D is perhaps TRBD1 (5 bases). The CDR3 contains 17 residues. Between the trimmed V and J ends, which lost 0 bases and 5 bases, there was a span of 18 bases. Germline assignment: CDR1 SGDLS and CDR2 YYNGEE. The CDR3 sequence: CASSVAVSDKTDNEQFF. The CDR3 DNA reads TGTGCCAGCAGCGTAGCCGTCTCGGACAAGACCGACAATGAGCAGTTCTTC.